This TCR beta chain was captured by sequencing in a study of blood T cell repertoires in COVID-19. Generated by immunoSEQ multiplex PCR, the TCRdb table keeps only in-frame clones and is missing some. The table lists approximately 150,000 clones, more than 75% of them singletons. Germline values: CDR1 SGHRS, CDR2 YFSETQ. The CDR3 totals 14 residues. V lost 0 bases, J lost 6 bases, and 3 bases stayed unmatched. The sequencing input was peripheral blood. The rearrangement links TRBV5-1 to TRBJ1-2; 9 bases line up with TRBD1. The TCR sequence derives from a woman between 50 and 59 years old with acute or convalescent COVID-19. CDR3 amino acids: CASSLGQGVDGYTF. The CDR3 DNA reads TGCGCCAGCAGCTTGGGACAGGGGGTCGATGGCTACACCTTC.